These 18 T cell receptor beta chains came from one sample sequenced in a study of molecular identifiers for immune sequencing clone quantification. TCRdb processed the PCR reads anew with MiXCR; each CDR3 protein has one entry. The sample carries 85,000 to 95,000 distinct CDR3 sequences, roughly 19% recorded once. The source material was naive CD8+ T cells from blood, with Jurkat cell RNA spiked in. Subset here: FACS-sorted CD8+CD4-CCR7+CD45RA+ naive T cells. The receptors were sampled from a human donor in good health. Some libraries in this study had Jurkat cell RNA spiked in.

This clonotype was recorded at least ten times. This chain uses TRBV7-9 with TRBJ2-2; the D gene is possibly TRBD1 (5 bases). The CDR3 loop spans 15 amino acids. Per germline, CDR1 SEHNR and CDR2 FQNEAQ (reference sequence). V lost 5 bases and J 5 bases, leaving 15 bases between the germline ends. CDR3 DNA sequence: TGTGCCAGCAGCCCCGCACAGGAACTGACCGGGGAGCTGTTTTTT. Its protein is CASSPAQELTGELFF.

The rearrangement uses TRBV7-9 and TRBJ1-1, with D possibly being TRBD1 (5 bases). Per germline, CDR1 SEHNR and CDR2 FQNEAQ (reference sequence). The V end was cut by 4 bases, the J end by 5 bases, with 8 bases between. The CDR3 totals 12 residues. The CDR3, as DNA: TGTGCCAGCAGCTACAGACAGACTGAAGCTTTCTTT. It encodes CASSYRQTEAFF. Full variable domain (outside the CDR3, taken from reference TRBV7-9 and TRBJ1-1): DTGVSQNPRHKITKRGQNVTFRCDPISEHNRLYWYRQTLGQGPEFLTYFQNEAQLEKSRLLSDRFSAERPKGSFSTLEIQRTEQGDSAMYLCASSYRQTEAFFGQGTRLTVV.

This clonotype was found many times. CDR3 amino acids: CATSDSSLAAGNEQFF. Written as DNA, the CDR3 is TGTGCCACCAGTGATTCTTCACTAGCGGCAGGCAATGAGCAGTTCTTC. This rearrangement joins TRBV24-1 to TRBJ2-1; 8 nucleotides align to TRBD2. The CDR3 loop spans 16 amino acids. The junction had 8 bases not matched to a gene; V was cut back by 2 bases and J by 6 bases. CDR1 and CDR2 from the germline V gene are KGHDR and SFDVKD.

The chain joins TRBV7-9 to TRBJ2-1; TRBD1 might be the D (7 bases). Looked up from germline, CDR1 is SEHNR and CDR2 is FQNEAQ (reference sequence). V was pared by 3 bases and J by 10 bases, with 13 bases between. This CDR3 region has 13 residues. The DNA of the CDR3 is TGTGCCAGCAGCTTGAGGGGGCGGGAAGAGCAGTTCTTC. This codes for CASSLRGREEQFF.

This clonotype has just a few counts. This may be a read error, as it is one base from a much larger clone. No conserved phenylalanine or tryptophan ends this CDR3, so it is likely a read error. The chain employs TRBV28 and TRBJ1-1; D call uncertain. Trimming cost V 3 bases and J 2 bases, with 7 bases left between them. This CDR3 has 13 residues. The germline CDR1 and CDR2 sequences are MDHEN and SYDVKM. CDR3 in amino acids: CASSLNGNTEAFL. The CDR3 DNA follows: TGTGCCAGCAGTTTGAACGGAAACACTGAAGCTTTCCTT.

The rearrangement uses TRBV5-1 and TRBJ1-3; no definite D call. Trimming cost V 0 bases and J 2 bases, with 9 bases left between them. This CDR3 contains 15 residues. Looked up from germline, CDR1 is SGHRS and CDR2 is YFSETQ. CDR3: CASSLELGTGNTIYF. CDR3 coding DNA: TGCGCCAGCAGCTTGGAGCTGGGGACTGGAAACACCATATATTTT.

This clonotype has ten or more counts. The CDR3 nucleotides are TGTGCCAGCAGTTCGGACAGGTCCGACGAGCAGTACTTC. The encoded protein is CASSSDRSDEQYF. The chain combines TRBV7-9 with TRBJ2-7; the match to TRBD1 covers 7 bases. The CDR3 has 13 amino acids. Germline V gives CDR1 SEHNR, CDR2 FQNEAQ (reference sequence). J was trimmed by 5 bases and V by 6 bases; bases with no gene match: 7.

This clonotype was observed many times. The gene calls are TRBV19 and TRBJ2-3, with D possibly being TRBD1 (6 bases). The CDR3 runs to 16 residues. The V gene's germline CDR1 is LNHDA and CDR2 SQIVND (reference sequence). The V end lost 9 bases, the J end lost 3 bases, and 22 bases lay between the germline ends. CDR3 nucleotides: TGTGCCAGCAGAGGGGGATTTCAAAGGGTAACAGATACGCAGTATTTT. Translated, it gives CASRGGFQRVTDTQYF.

This clonotype came up many times. V is TRBV28 and J is TRBJ2-3, with a tentative D call TRBD2 (5 bases). The germline CDR1 and CDR2 sequences are MDHEN and SYDVKM. V dropped 6 bases and J dropped 5 bases, with 27 bases sitting between them. This CDR3 region has 18 residues. The DNA for the CDR3 is TGTGCCAGCAGCAGAACCTCCGTGGGCCACCCTGAGGGAGATACGCAGTATTTT. It codes for CASSRTSVGHPEGDTQYF.

The gene calls are TRBV7-9 and TRBJ2-2; 9 positions match TRBD2. With 0 bases clipped from V and 5 bases from J, the junction kept 4 bases outside the gene matches. Germline V gene sequence: CDR1 SEHNR, CDR2 FQNEAQ (reference sequence). This CDR3 comprises 16 residues. The CDR3 region has the DNA TGTGCCAGCAGCTTAGCTAGCGGGGGACGGACCGGGGAGCTGTTTTTT. Encoded protein: CASSLASGGRTGELFF.

The chain links TRBV7-9 to TRBJ1-1, with D hard to call. The CDR3 totals 14 residues. Germline CDR1 is SEHNR and CDR2 is FQNEAQ (reference sequence). With 4 bases removed from V and 5 bases from J, the gap between germline ends came to 14 bases. This CDR3 reads CASSSDIRRTEAFF. The CDR3 DNA follows: TGTGCCAGCAGCTCGGATATCAGGCGGACTGAAGCTTTCTTT.

The rearrangement joins TRBV30 to TRBJ2-2; D is undetermined. From germline, CDR1 is GTSNPN and CDR2 SVGIG (reference sequence). The CDR3 totals 12 residues. Trimming removed 0 bases from V and 7 bases from J, with 6 bases in between. This CDR3 reads CAWSVIIGELFF. The CDR3 nucleotides are TGTGCCTGGAGTGTAATTATCGGGGAGCTGTTTTTT.

A remark on this clonotype: A much larger clone sits a single nucleotide away, making a read error possible. This chain joins TRBV10-2 and TRBJ1-2, with 7 positions matching TRBD1. Germline V gene sequence: CDR1 WSHSY, CDR2 SAAADI. The CDR3 sequence is 13 residues long. The CDR3 DNA reads as TGCGTCAGCAGCGAGGACAGGTCCTATGGCTACACCTTC. Translated, it gives CVSSEDRSYGYTF.

This clonotype came up many times. This chain connects TRBV5-4 to TRBJ2-7, with D uncertain. The ends were cut back, 4 bases at V and 4 bases at J, with 18 bases in the middle. Germline values: CDR1 SGHNT, CDR2 YYREEE (reference sequence). This CDR3 is built from 15 residues. The CDR3 nucleotides read TGTGCCAGCAGCCCGAACCGTGCCCCCGGGTACGAGCAGTACTTC. Translating it yields CASSPNRAPGYEQYF. Full variable domain (missing parts from reference TRBV5-4 and TRBJ2-7): ETGVTQSPTHLIKTRGQQVTLRCSSQSGHNTVSWYQQALGQGPQFIFQYYREEENGRGNFPPRFSGLQFPNYSSELNVNALELDDSALYLCASSPNRAPGYEQYFGPGTRLTVT.

There are a few counts of this clonotype. The junction and the germline gene differ at one end; a read error may be behind it. The chain links TRBV20-1 to TRBJ1-6, with D unresolved. Germline loops: CDR1 DFQATT, CDR2 SNEGSKA (reference sequence). This CDR3 is built from 17 residues. CDR3 sequence (DNA): TGCAGTGCTAGAGGTCGACCCCGCGGGTTTTCAAATTCACCCCCCCACTTT. Translated: CSARGRPRGFSNSPPHF.

J is TRBJ2-5 and V is TRBV4-1; 11 positions match TRBD2. The CDR3 is made up of 17 amino acids. Germline V gene sequence: CDR1 MGHRA, CDR2 YSYEKL. Trimming cost V 6 bases and J 4 bases; bases outside gene matches: 13. CDR3 nucleotide sequence: TGCGCCAGCAGTGGGACTAGCGGAATTTCAAACTCAGAGACCCAGTACTTC. Protein: CASSGTSGISNSETQYF.

Comments on this clonotype: Possible read error: a much larger clone is one base away. This chain uses TRBV27 with TRBJ2-7; no clear D. CDR1 is MNHEY and CDR2 is SMNVEV in the germline V gene (reference sequence). This CDR3 region has 14 residues. V was cut by 4 bases and J by 3 bases, with 13 bases left in between. CDR3 protein: CASSSLVGSYEQYF. The CDR3 region has the DNA TGTGCCAGCAGTTCGCTAGTGGGAAGCTACGAGCAGTACTTC.

This clonotype was recorded once. A much bigger clone sits one base away, suggesting this may be a read error. The rearrangement uses TRBV9 and TRBJ2-3; the match to TRBD2 covers 7 bases. The CDR3 has 15 amino acids. From germline, CDR1 is SGDLS and CDR2 YYNGEE. CDR3 sequence: CAGSVGGRGADTQYF. CDR3 coding DNA: TGTGCCGGCAGCGTAGGAGGGAGGGGTGCAGATACGCAGTATTTT.